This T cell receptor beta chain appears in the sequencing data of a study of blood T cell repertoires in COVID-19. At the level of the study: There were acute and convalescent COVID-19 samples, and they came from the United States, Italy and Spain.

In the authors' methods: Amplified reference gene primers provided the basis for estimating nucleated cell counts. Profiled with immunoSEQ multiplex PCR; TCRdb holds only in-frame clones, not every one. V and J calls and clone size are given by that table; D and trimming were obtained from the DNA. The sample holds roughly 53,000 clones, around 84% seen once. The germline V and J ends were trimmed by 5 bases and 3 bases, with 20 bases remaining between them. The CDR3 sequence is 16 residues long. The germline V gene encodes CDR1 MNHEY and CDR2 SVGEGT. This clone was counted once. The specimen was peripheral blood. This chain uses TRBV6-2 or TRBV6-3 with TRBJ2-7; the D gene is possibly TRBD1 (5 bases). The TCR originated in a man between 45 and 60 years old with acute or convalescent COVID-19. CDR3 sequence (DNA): TGTGCCAGCAGTATCTCTCGCCGGGCAGGGTACTACGAGCAGTACTTC. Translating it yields CASSISRRAGYYEQYF.